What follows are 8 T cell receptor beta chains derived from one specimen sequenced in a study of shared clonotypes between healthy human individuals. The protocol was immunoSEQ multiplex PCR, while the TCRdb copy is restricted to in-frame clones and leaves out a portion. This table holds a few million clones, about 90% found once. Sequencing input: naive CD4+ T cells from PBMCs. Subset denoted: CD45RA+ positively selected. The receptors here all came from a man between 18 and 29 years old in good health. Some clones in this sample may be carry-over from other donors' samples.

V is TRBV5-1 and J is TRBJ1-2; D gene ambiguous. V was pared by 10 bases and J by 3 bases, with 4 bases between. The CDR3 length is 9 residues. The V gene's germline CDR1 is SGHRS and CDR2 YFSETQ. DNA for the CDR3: TGCGCCCGGCACTATGGCTACACCTTC. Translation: CARHYGYTF.

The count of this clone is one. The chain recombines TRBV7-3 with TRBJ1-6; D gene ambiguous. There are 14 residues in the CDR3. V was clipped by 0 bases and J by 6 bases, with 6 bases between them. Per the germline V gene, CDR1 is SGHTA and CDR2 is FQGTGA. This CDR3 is CASSLTGFNSPLHF. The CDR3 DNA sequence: TGTGCCAGCAGCTTAACGGGTTTTAATTCACCCCTCCACTTT.

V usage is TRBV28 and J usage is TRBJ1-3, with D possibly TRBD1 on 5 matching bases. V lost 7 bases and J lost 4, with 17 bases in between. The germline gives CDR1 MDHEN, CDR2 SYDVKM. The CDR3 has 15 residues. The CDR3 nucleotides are TGTGCCAGCAACCAGGGTTCTCTGGGGGGAAACACCATATATTTT. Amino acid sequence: CASNQGSLGGNTIYF.

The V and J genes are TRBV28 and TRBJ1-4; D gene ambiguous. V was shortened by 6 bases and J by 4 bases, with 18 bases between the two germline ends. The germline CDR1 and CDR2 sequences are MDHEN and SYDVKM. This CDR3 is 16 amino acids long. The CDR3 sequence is CASSRLSLMHNEKLFF. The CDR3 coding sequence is TGTGCCAGCAGCCGACTCTCTCTTATGCATAATGAAAAACTGTTTTTT. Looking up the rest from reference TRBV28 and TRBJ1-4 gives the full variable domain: DVKVTQSSRYLVKRTGEKVFLECVQDMDHENMFWYRQDPGLGLRLIYFSYDVKMKEKGDIPEGYSVSREKKERFSLILESASTNQTSMYLCASSRLSLMHNEKLFFGSGTQLSVL.

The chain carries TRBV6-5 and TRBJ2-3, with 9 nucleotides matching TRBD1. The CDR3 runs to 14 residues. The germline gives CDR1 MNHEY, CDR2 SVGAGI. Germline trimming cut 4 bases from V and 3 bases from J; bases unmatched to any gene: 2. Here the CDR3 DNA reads TGTGCCAGCAGTTTCGACAGGGGGACAGATACGCAGTATTTT. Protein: CASSFDRGTDTQYF.

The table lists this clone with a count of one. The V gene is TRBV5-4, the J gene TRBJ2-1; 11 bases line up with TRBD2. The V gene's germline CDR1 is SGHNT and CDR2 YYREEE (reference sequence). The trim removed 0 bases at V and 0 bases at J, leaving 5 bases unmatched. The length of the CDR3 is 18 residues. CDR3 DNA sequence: TGTGCCAGCAGCTTGGGACTAGCGGGACTACCCTCCTACAATGAGCAGTTCTTC. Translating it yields CASSLGLAGLPSYNEQFF.

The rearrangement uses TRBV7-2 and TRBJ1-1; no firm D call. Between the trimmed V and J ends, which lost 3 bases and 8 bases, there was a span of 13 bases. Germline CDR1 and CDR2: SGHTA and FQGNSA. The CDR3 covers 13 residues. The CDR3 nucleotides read TGTGCCAGCAGCTTCGCACACGGAGGGGAAGCTTTCTTT. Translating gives CASSFAHGGEAFF.

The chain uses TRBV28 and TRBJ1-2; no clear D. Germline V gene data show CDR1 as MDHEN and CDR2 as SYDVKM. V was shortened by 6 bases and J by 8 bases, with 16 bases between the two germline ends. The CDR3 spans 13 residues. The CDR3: CASSSPAKEGYTF. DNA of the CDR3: TGTGCCAGCAGCTCCCCAGCCAAGGAGGGCTACACCTTC.